These 25 T cell receptor beta chains came from one sample sequenced in a study of T cells in Graves' hyperthyroidism and ophthalmopathy. It was RNA transcripts that yielded the amplified TCR beta CDR3 regions. TCR CDR3 underwent first-round RT-PCR with the HTBI primer set. TCRdb re-called the multiplex PCR reads through MiXCR, storing one row per CDR3 protein. Here the sample spans some 600,000 distinct CDR3 sequences, about 43% being singletons. Sequencing used peripheral blood or thyroid tissue (not recorded which). Receptors originate from a woman aged 18 to 35 with Graves' hyperthyroidism.

DNA of the CDR3: TGTGCCACCAGTGATGGCCACCCGGCAGATAATGAAAAACTGTTTTTT. It is translated as CATSDGHPADNEKLFF. The rearrangement uses TRBV24-1 and TRBJ1-4; no clear D. Germline loops: CDR1 KGHDR, CDR2 SFDVKD. V was clipped by 3 bases and J by 4 bases, with 14 bases between them. The CDR3 sequence is 16 residues long.

The chain joins TRBV7-2 to TRBJ2-3; a possible D gene is TRBD1 (6 bases). The germline V and J ends were trimmed by 8 bases and 6 bases, with 18 bases remaining between them. The CDR3 runs to 14 residues. Germline CDR1 and CDR2: SGHTA and FQGNSA. Written as DNA, the CDR3 is TGTGCCAGCGGACTGACAGGAGCAACTGATACGCAGTATTTT. It is translated as CASGLTGATDTQYF.

For this clonotype: This may come from a read error, since a much larger clone is one base off. This chain uses TRBV10-3 with TRBJ2-5; D ambiguous. V was pared by 3 bases and J by 7 bases, with 9 bases between. The CDR3 spans 12 residues. Germline V gives CDR1 ENHRY, CDR2 SYGVKD. CDR3 DNA sequence: TGTGCCATCAGTGACCTAGAAGGGACCCAGTACTTC. Protein: CAISDLEGTQYF.

V usage is TRBV25-1 and J usage is TRBJ2-7, with a tentative D call TRBD1 (6 bases). CDR1 and CDR2 (germline): MGHDK, SYGVNS. The CDR3 runs to 15 residues. Between the trimmed V and J ends, which lost 1 base and 2 bases, there was a span of 12 bases. The CDR3 DNA reads TGTGCCAGCAGTGAATCGACAGGAGTAACCTACGAGCAGTACTTC. Translated, it gives CASSESTGVTYEQYF.

This chain joins TRBV7-6 and TRBJ2-2; D unresolved. The germline CDR1 and CDR2 sequences are SGHVS and FNYEAQ. CDR3 length: 13 residues. Trimming removed 0 bases from V and 8 bases from J, with 7 bases in between. The CDR3 region is CASSLAQYGELFF. The CDR3 coding sequence is TGTGCCAGCAGCTTAGCACAGTATGGGGAGCTGTTTTTT. The full variable domain, its missing parts supplied by reference TRBV7-6 and TRBJ2-2, is GAGVSQSPRYKVTKRGQDVALRCDPISGHVSLYWYRQALGQGPEFLTYFNYEAQQDKSGLPNDRFSAERPEGSISTLTIQRTEQRDSAMYRCASSLAQYGELFFGEGSRLTVL.

The chain is built from TRBV7-8 and TRBJ2-5, with 8 bases that match TRBD1. V dropped 3 bases and J dropped 5; count of bases not matched to a gene: 5. CDR1 and CDR2 from the germline V gene are SGHVS and FQNEAQ. CDR3 length: 14 residues. CDR3 nucleotide sequence: TGTGCCAGCAGCTTGGGCAGGGGGCTGGAGACCCAGTACTTC. Its translation is CASSLGRGLETQYF.

J is TRBJ1-2 and V is TRBV4-2; 9 nucleotides align to TRBD1. The CDR3 consists of 14 residues. The ends lost 0 bases at V and 6 bases at J; junction bases unmatched: 2. Germline CDR1 is LGHNA and CDR2 is YNFKEQ. CDR3: CASSQDRTGDGYTF. CDR3 coding DNA: TGTGCCAGCAGCCAAGATAGGACAGGGGATGGCTACACCTTC.

This clonotype was counted only a few times. The chain is built from TRBV6-5 and TRBJ2-7; 10 nucleotides agree with TRBD2. With V trimmed by 4 bases and J by 9 bases, 9 bases remained unmatched. This CDR3 contains 14 residues. CDR1 and CDR2 from the germline V gene are MNHEY and SVGAGI. CDR3 in amino acids: CASSSLAGASAQYF. The CDR3 nucleotides read TGTGCCAGCAGTTCGCTAGCGGGGGCGAGTGCGCAGTACTTC.

This chain links TRBV19 with TRBJ1-1; 8 bases map to TRBD1. Trimming cost V 6 bases and J 3 bases; bases outside gene matches: 6. CDR3 length: 14 amino acids. Germline values: CDR1 LNHDA, CDR2 SQIVND (reference sequence). CDR3 DNA sequence: TGTGCCAGTAGAAGACAGGGGTTCGACACTGAAGCTTTCTTT. Amino acids: CASRRQGFDTEAFF. The variable domain in full, with the rest retrieved from reference TRBV19 and TRBJ1-1, is DGGITQSPKYLFRKEGQNVTLSCEQNLNHDAMYWYRQDPGQGLRLIYYSQIVNDFQKGDIAEGYSVSREKKESFPLTVTSAQKNPTAFYLCASRRQGFDTEAFFGQGTRLTVV.

The rearrangement joins TRBV9 to TRBJ1-1; 8 nucleotides line up with TRBD1. Losses at the gene ends were 0 bases for V and 1 base for J; bases not matched to a gene: 8. The germline V gene has CDR1 SGDLS and CDR2 YYNGEE. The CDR3 loop spans 17 amino acids. The CDR3 sequence is CASSVEGWGQENTEAFF. CDR3 DNA: TGTGCCAGCAGCGTAGAGGGGTGGGGACAGGAGAACACTGAAGCTTTCTTT.

The chain joins TRBV25-1 to TRBJ1-2, with unresolved D. Trimming removed 3 bases from V and 3 bases from J, with 8 bases in between. From germline, CDR1 is MGHDK and CDR2 SYGVNS. The CDR3 totals 13 residues. CDR3 DNA sequence: TGTGCCAGCAGTGACAGTCAGGACTATGGCTACACCTTC. The encoded protein is CASSDSQDYGYTF.

This clonotype was observed a few times. The chain joins TRBV7-2 to TRBJ2-5; D unresolved. This CDR3 is 13 amino acids long. V lost 2 bases to trimming and J lost 0 bases, with 4 bases between them. Looked up from germline, CDR1 is SGHTA and CDR2 is FQGNSA. The CDR3 protein is CASSLRDQETQYF. CDR3 DNA: TGTGCCAGCAGCTTAAGGGACCAAGAGACCCAGTACTTC.

This clonotype was detected only a few times. The chain recombines TRBV19 with TRBJ2-7, with D possibly matching TRBD2 (6 bases). Germline CDR1 reads LNHDA; CDR2 reads SQIVND (reference sequence). Trimming pared 3 bases from V and 1 base from J, leaving 10 bases between. This CDR3 has 14 amino acids. CDR3 residues: CASSMGGLSYEQYF. Here the CDR3 DNA reads TGTGCCAGTAGTATGGGGGGACTTTCCTACGAGCAGTACTTC.

On this clonotype: This sequence may be a read error, since a much larger clone differs from it by one base. This sequence joins TRBV10-3 and TRBJ1-1, with D perhaps matching TRBD1 (6 bases). The length of the CDR3 is 14 residues. Germline V lookup: CDR1 ENHRY, CDR2 SYGVKD. The CDR3 loop reads CAISEGGRLTEASF. CDR3 in DNA: TGTGCCATCAGTGAAGGGGGACGGCTCACTGAAGCTTCCTTT.

V is TRBV20-1 and J is TRBJ1-1; D remains ambiguous. Germline CDR1 reads DFQATT; CDR2 reads SNEGSKA (reference sequence). The CDR3 extends over 12 amino acids. Between the trimmed V and J ends, which lost 6 bases and 0 bases, there was a span of 8 bases. For the CDR3, the DNA is TGCAGTGCGCCCAACCTGAACACTGAAGCTTTCTTT. Translating it yields CSAPNLNTEAFF.

In this sample, this clonotype turned up many times. The V and J genes are TRBV2 and TRBJ1-4; a weak D match, TRBD1 (5 bases). The CDR3 consists of 12 residues. V was clipped by 8 bases and J by 7 bases, with 11 bases between them. Germline lookup yields CDR1 SNHLY and CDR2 FYNNEI. CDR3 amino acids: CASDQGGEKLFF. DNA for the CDR3: TGTGCCAGCGATCAGGGCGGTGAAAAACTGTTTTTT.

In its sample, this clonotype was seen a few times. The rearrangement joins TRBV11-2 to TRBJ1-3; tentative D call: TRBD1 (6 bases). CDR3 length equals 17 residues. V lost 0 bases and J 2 bases, leaving 14 bases between the germline ends. Germline V lookup: CDR1 SGHAT, CDR2 FQNNGV. CDR3 coding DNA: TGTGCCAGCAGCTTAGAATACCGGGGGGCCGCTGGAAACACCATATATTTT. This codes for CASSLEYRGAAGNTIYF.

V usage is TRBV19 and J usage is TRBJ2-2; D could derive from TRBD1 or TRBD2 (5 bases each). The germline CDR1 and CDR2 sequences are LNHDA and SQIVND (reference sequence). The CDR3 consists of 17 residues. Trimming pared 10 bases from V and 3 bases from J, leaving 24 bases between. The CDR3 sequence is CAISWGWNRRDTGELFF. The CDR3 region has the DNA TGTGCCATTAGCTGGGGGTGGAACAGGCGGGACACCGGGGAGCTGTTTTTT.

The chain recombines TRBV20-1 with TRBJ1-5; TRBD1 is a possible D gene (6 bases). Trimming took 1 base from V and 5 from J, leaving 12 bases between them. The CDR3 runs 14 residues. CDR1 and CDR2 (germline): DFQATT, SNEGSKA (reference sequence). CDR3 loop: CSARAGGDHQPQHF. In nucleotides, the CDR3 is TGCAGTGCTAGAGCGGGGGGCGATCATCAGCCCCAGCATTTT.

As regards this clonotype: One junction end does not reproduce the germline sequence, and a read error may be involved. The chain combines TRBV9 with TRBJ2-7; TRBD2 might be the D (7 bases). CDR3 length: 15 residues. Germline V gene data show CDR1 as SGDLS and CDR2 as YYNGEE. CDR3: CASSVWGGPRDEQYF. The CDR3 nucleotides are TGTGCCAGCAGCGTATGGGGGGGGCCGCGTGACGAGCAGTACTTT.

In this sample, this clonotype turned up many times. The chain has TRBV15 and TRBJ1-4; D gene ambiguous. Trimming stripped 2 bases from V and 0 bases from J, with 7 bases between. This CDR3 is 15 amino acids long. Germline CDR1 and CDR2: LNHNV and YYDKDF (reference sequence). CDR3 residues: CATSRSLATNEKLFF. The CDR3 DNA reads TGTGCCACCAGCAGATCCCTTGCAACTAATGAAAAACTGTTTTTT. Based on the CDR3 plus reference TRBV15 and TRBJ1-4, the full variable domain is DAMVIQNPRYQVTQFGKPVTLSCSQTLNHNVMYWYQQKSSQAPKLLFHYYDKDFNNEADTPDNFQSRRPNTSFCFLDIRSPGLGDTAMYLCATSRSLATNEKLFFGSGTQLSVL.

In its sample, this clonotype was seen a few times. The V gene is TRBV20-1, the J gene TRBJ2-7; 8 nucleotides match TRBD1. Germline assignment: CDR1 DFQATT and CDR2 SNEGSKA (reference sequence). V shed 6 bases, J shed 4 bases, and the junction held 8 bases outside the gene matches. The CDR3 has 13 amino acids. CDR3 in amino acids: CSAGGTGSYEQYF. DNA of the CDR3: TGCAGTGCGGGCGGGACAGGTTCATACGAGCAGTACTTC.

V and J are TRBV2 and TRBJ1-5; TRBD1 matches 7 bases. Germline assignment: CDR1 SNHLY and CDR2 FYNNEI. J gave up 0 bases and V 6 bases, and 2 bases lay outside the gene matches. The CDR3 consists of 14 residues. CDR3 region: CASRRTGSNQPQHF. CDR3 sequence (DNA): TGTGCCAGCAGACGGACAGGTAGCAATCAGCCCCAGCATTTT. The whole variable domain, filled in from reference TRBV2 and TRBJ1-5, reads EPEVTQTPSHQVTQMGQEVILRCVPISNHLYFYWYRQILGQKVEFLVSFYNNEISEKSEIFDDQFSVERPDGSNFTLKIRSTKLEDSAMYFCASRRTGSNQPQHFGDGTRLSIL.

This clonotype was counted only a few times. The chain is built from TRBV20-1 and TRBJ1-5, with 10 nucleotides matching TRBD1. This CDR3 contains 13 residues. Germline CDR1 reads DFQATT; CDR2 reads SNEGSKA (reference sequence). Losses at the gene ends were 5 bases for V and 7 bases for J; bases not matched to a gene: 5. The CDR3 DNA follows: TGCAGTGCTGCCGGGACAGGGGAACAGCCCCAGCATTTT. Its translation is CSAAGTGEQPQHF.

The J gene is TRBJ1-3, the V gene TRBV10-3, with no clear D. The germline V gene has CDR1 ENHRY and CDR2 SYGVKD. Trimming removed 2 bases at V and 7 bases at J, with 9 bases between. This CDR3 is 13 amino acids long. CDR3 protein: CAISERWENTIYF. In DNA, the CDR3 is TGTGCCATCAGTGAGCGGTGGGAGAACACCATATATTTT.